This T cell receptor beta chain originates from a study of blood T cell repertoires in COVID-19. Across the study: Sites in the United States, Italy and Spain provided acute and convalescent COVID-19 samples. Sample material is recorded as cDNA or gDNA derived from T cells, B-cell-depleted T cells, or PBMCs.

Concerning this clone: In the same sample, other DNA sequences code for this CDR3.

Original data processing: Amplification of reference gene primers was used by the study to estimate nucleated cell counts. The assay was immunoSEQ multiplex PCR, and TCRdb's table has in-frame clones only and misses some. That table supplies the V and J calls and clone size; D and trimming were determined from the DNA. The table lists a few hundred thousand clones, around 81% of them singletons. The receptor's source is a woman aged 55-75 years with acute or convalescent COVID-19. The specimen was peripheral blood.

The DNA for the CDR3 is TGCGCCAGCAGCTTGGGTCCGGGATACGAGCAGTACTTC. This gives the protein CASSLGPGYEQYF. The chain has TRBV5-1 and TRBJ2-7, with D possibly being TRBD2 (5 bases). CDR3 length: 13 residues. Germline V CDR1 and CDR2: SGHRS, YFSETQ. The V and J ends lost 0 bases and 4 bases respectively, with 8 bases between them.